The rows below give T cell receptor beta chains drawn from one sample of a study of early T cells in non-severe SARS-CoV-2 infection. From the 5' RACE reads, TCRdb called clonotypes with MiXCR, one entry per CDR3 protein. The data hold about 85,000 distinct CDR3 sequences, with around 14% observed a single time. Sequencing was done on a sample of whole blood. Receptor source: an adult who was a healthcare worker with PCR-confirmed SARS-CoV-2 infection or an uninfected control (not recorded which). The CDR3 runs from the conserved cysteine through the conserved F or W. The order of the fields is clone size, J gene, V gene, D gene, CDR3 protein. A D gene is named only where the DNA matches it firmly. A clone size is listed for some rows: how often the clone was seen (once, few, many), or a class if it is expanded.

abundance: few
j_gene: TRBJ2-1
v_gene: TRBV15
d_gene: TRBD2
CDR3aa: CATGRASGWNEQFF

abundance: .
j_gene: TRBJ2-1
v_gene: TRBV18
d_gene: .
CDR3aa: CASSPPIVAISPQLYEQFF

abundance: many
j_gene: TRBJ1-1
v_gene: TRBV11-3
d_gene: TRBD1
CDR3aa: CASSLAAGQGNTEAFF

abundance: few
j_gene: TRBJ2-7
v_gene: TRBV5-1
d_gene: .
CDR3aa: CASRSAGSEQYF

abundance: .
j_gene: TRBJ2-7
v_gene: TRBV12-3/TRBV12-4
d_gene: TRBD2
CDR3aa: CASSSGLAGGPDEQYF

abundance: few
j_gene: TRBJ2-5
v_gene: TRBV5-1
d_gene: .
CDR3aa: CASSPGGPGETQYF

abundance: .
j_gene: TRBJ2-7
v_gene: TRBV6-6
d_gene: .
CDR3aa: CASTPEGSGSSSYEQYF

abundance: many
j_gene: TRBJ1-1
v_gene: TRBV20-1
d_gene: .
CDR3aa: CSARTDRLNTEAFF

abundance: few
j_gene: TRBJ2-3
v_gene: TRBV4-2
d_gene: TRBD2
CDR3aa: CASSQGGLAGVSDTQYF

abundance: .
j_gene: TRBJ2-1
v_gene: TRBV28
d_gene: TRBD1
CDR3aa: CASSPGQNNEQFF

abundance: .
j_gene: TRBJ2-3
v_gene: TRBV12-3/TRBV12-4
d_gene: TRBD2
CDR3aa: CASSSIRLAGGADTQYF

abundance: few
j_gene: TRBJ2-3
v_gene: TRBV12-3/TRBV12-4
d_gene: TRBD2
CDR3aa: CASKLGLAGPDTQYF

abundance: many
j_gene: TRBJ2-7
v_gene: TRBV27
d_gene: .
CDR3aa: CASSWGPYYEQYF

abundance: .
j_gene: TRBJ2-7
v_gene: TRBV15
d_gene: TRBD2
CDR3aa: CATSRPGGYSYEQYF

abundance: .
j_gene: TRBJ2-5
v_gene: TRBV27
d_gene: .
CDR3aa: CASSWTGAPETQYF

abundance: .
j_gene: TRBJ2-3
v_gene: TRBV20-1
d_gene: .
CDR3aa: CSARIVRWSTDTQYF

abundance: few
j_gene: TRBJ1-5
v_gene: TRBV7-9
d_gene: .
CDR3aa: CASSPGPTNQPQHF

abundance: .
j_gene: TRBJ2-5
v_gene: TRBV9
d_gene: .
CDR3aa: CASSRTRGETQYF

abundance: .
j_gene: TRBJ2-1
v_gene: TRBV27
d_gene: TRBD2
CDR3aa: CASTRGTSGYNEQFF

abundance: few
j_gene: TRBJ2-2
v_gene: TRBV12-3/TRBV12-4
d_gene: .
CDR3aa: CASSGMGGELFF